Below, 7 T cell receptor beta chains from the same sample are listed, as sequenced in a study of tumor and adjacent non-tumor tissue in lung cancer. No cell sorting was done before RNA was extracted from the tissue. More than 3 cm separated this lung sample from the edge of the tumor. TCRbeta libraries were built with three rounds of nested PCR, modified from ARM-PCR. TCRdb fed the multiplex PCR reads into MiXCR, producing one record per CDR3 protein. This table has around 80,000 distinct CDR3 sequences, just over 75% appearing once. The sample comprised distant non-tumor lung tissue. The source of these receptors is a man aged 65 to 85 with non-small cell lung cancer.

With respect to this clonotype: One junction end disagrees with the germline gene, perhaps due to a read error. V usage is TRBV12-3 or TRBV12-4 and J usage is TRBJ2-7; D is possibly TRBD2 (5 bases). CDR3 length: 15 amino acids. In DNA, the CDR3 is TGTGCCAGCAGCACGACCAGTGGGAGAATCTACAAGCAGTACTTC. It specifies CASSTTSGRIYKQYF.

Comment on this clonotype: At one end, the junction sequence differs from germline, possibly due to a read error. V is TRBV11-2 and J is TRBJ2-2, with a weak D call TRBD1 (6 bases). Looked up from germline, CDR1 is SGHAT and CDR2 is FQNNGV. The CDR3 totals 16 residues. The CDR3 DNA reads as TGTACCAGCAGCTTTCAGACAGGCCCTTCCCCCGAAGAACTGTTTTTT. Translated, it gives CTSSFQTGPSPEELFF.

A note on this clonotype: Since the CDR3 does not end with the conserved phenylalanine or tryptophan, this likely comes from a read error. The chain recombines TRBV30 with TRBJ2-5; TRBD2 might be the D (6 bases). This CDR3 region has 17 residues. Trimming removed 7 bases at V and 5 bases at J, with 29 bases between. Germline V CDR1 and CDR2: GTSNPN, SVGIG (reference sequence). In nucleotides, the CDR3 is TGTGCCTCACCGCTTTCCCCGGGGGACTCAAGGGAGGAGACCCAGTACTAC. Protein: CASPLSPGDSREETQYY.

CDR3 bases: TGTGCCACCAGCAGAAAAAGGACGGACCACTACGAACAATACTTC. It encodes CATSRKRTDHYEQYF. The gene calls are TRBV15 and TRBJ2-7, with D uncertain. The CDR3 totals 15 residues. Germline CDR1 LNHNV, CDR2 YYDKDF (reference sequence). V was clipped by 2 bases and J by 13 bases, with 24 bases between them.

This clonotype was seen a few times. CDR3 in DNA: TGCAGTGGACGGACAGGGGGCAAGAAGGGACAGTTCTTC. Its translation is CSGRTGGKKGQFF. The chain couples TRBV20-1 to TRBJ2-1; 11 bases line up with TRBD1. Germline V gene data show CDR1 as DFQATT and CDR2 as SNEGSKA (reference sequence). This CDR3 region has 13 residues. After removal of 7 bases from V and 13 bases from J, the junction contained 12 bases not matched to a gene.

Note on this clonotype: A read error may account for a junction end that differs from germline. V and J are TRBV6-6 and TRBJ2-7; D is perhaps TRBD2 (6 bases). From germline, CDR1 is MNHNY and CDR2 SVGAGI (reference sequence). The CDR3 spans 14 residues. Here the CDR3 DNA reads TGTGCCAGCAGTTTCCCGGGACTCAACTACGAGCAGAATTTC. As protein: CASSFPGLNYEQNF.

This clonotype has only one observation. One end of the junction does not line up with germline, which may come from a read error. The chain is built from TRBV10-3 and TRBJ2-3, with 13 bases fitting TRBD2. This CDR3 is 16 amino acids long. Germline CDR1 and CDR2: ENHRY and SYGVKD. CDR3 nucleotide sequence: TGTGCCATCAGTGATACTAGCGGGAGGGACACAGATACTCAGTGTTTT. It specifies CAISDTSGRDTDTQCF.